The source of this T cell receptor (beta chain) is a study of Graves' ophthalmopathy and Graves' hyperthyroidism. On the study more broadly: The blood sample was drawn at first diagnosis and before any treatment.

Researchers turned away patients with other autoimmune diseases, uncontrolled infections, pregnancy or lactation. A volume of 10 ml of fresh peripheral blood supplied the PBMCs. Germline CDR1 reads KGHDR; CDR2 reads SFDVKD. The CDR3 is 14 residues long. Study outcomes and limitations: Most thyroid clonotypes expanded beyond 0.001 frequency were also found in blood.

The sequenced template was RNA, covering the TCR beta CDR3 region. HTBI primers were used in a first-round RT-PCR, which preceded a second-round multiplex PCR. In TCRdb, the multiplex PCR reads were re-called with MiXCR into one record per CDR3 protein. The table records approximately 700,000 distinct CDR3 sequences, about two fifths of them present only once. This clonotype was observed a handful of times. Its antigen is as yet unknown. At one end, the junction sequence differs from germline, possibly due to a read error. The sequenced material came from peripheral blood. This receptor was obtained from an adult man with Graves' ophthalmopathy. The chain has TRBV24-1 and TRBJ2-2; TRBD2 aligns across 8 bases. This CDR3 is CASSYRTSLGELFF. The CDR3 bases are TGTGCCAGCAGTTATCGGACTAGCCTCGGGGAGCTGTTTTTT.